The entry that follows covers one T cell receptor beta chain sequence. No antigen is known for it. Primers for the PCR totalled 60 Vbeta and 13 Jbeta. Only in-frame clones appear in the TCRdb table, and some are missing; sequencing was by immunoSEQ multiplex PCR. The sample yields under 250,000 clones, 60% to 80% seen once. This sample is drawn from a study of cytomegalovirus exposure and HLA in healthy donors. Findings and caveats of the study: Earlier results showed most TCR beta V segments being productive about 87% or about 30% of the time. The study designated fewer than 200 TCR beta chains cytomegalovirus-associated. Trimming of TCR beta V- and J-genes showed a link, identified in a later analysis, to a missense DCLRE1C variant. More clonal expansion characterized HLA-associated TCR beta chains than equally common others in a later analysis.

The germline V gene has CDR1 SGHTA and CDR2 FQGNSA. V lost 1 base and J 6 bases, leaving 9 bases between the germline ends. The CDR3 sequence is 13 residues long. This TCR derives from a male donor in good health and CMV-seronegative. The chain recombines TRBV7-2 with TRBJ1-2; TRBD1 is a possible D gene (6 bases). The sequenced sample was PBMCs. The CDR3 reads CASSLGQGNGYTF. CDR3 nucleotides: TGTGCCAGCAGCTTAGGCCAGGGGAATGGCTACACCTTC.